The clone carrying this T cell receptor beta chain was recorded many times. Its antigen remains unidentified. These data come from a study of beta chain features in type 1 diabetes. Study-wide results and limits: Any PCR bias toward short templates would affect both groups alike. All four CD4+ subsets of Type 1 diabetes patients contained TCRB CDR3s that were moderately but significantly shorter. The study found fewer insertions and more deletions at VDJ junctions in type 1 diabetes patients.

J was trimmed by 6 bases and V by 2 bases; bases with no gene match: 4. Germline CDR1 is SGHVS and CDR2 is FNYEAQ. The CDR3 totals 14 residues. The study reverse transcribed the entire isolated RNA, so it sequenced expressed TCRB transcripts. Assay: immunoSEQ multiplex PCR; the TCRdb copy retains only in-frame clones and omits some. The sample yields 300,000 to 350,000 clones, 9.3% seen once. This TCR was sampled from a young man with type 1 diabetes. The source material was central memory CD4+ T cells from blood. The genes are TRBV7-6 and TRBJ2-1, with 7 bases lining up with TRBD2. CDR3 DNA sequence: TGTGCCAGCAGCTTAAGGGCTAGCGGCAATGAGCAGTTCTTC. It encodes CASSLRASGNEQFF. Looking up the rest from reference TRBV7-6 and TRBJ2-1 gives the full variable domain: GAGVSQSPRYKVTKRGQDVALRCDPISGHVSLYWYRQALGQGPEFLTYFNYEAQQDKSGLPNDRFSAERPEGSISTLTIQRTEQRDSAMYRCASSLRASGNEQFFGPGTRLTVL.